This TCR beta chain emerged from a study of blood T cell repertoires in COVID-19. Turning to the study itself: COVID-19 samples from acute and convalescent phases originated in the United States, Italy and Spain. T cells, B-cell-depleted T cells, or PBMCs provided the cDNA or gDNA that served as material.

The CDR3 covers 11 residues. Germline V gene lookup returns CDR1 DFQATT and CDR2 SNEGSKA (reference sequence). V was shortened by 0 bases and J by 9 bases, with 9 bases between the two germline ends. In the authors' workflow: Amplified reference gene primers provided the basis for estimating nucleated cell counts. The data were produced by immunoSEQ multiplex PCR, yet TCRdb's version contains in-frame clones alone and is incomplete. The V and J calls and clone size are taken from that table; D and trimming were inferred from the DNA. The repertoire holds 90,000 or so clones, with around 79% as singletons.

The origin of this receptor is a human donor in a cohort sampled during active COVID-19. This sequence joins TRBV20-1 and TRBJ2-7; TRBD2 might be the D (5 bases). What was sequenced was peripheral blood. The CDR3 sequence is CSARDRAVQYF. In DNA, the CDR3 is TGCAGTGCTAGAGATCGAGCGGTGCAGTACTTC.